A selection of T cell receptor beta chains follows, all from one sample in a study of blood T cell repertoires in COVID-19. Assay: immunoSEQ multiplex PCR; the TCRdb copy retains only in-frame clones and omits some. The sample lists about 260,000 clones, more than 85% occurring once. The sequencing input was peripheral blood. Receptor source: an older woman with COVID-19, enrolled during active disease. CDR3s include the opening cysteine and the closing phenylalanine or tryptophan. The D gene is left open where the match is weak. Not every row has a clone size; where given, it reads once, few, many or a size class.

CASSLSFTEAFF | TGTGCCAGCAGTTTATCTTTCACTGAAGCTTTCTTT | TRBJ1-1 | 12 | . | TRBV28 | .
CPLEGDSSYNSPLHF | TGTCCACTCGAAGGGGACAGCTCCTATAATTCACCCCTCCACTTT | TRBJ1-6 | 15 | once | TRBV21-1 | .
CASRGDREGQPQHF | TGTGCCAGTAGGGGGGACAGGGAGGGTCAGCCCCAGCATTTT | TRBJ1-5 | 14 | few | TRBV19 | TRBD1
CASSRGQAPNEKLFF | TGTGCCAGCAGTCGAGGACAGGCGCCGAATGAAAAACTGTTTTTT | TRBJ1-4 | 15 | once | TRBV2 | TRBD1
CAWSPGGRGAKQFF | TGTGCCTGGAGTCCGGGCGGGAGAGGGGCTAAGCAGTTCTTC | TRBJ2-1 | 14 | . | TRBV30 | TRBD2
CASGDRGRNGYTF | TGTGCCAGCGGCGACAGGGGGCGCAATGGCTACACCTTC | TRBJ1-2 | 13 | few | TRBV5-4 | TRBD1
CATSDTGTSGFTDTQYF | TGTGCCACCAGTGATACCGGGACTAGCGGCTTCACAGATACGCAGTATTTT | TRBJ2-3 | 17 | . | TRBV24-1 | TRBD2
CSVADRGPTEQYF | TGCAGCGTTGCTGACAGGGGCCCCACCGAGCAGTACTTC | TRBJ2-7 | 13 | few | TRBV29-1 | TRBD1
CASSFRGEGSNYGYTF | TGTGCCAGCAGCTTCAGAGGGGAGGGTTCTAACTATGGCTACACCTTC | TRBJ1-2 | 16 | . | TRBV13 | .
CATIQSRDRHNQPQHF | TGTGCCACCATACAATCCCGGGACAGACACAATCAGCCCCAGCATTTT | TRBJ1-5 | 16 | . | TRBV19 | TRBD1
CASSLPCGTRRDTQYF | TGTGCCAGCAGCCTACCATGCGGGACGCGCAGAGATACGCAGTATTTT | TRBJ2-3 | 16 | . | TRBV21-1 | .
CASSQVRGQGADEQYF | TGTGCCAGCAGCCAAGTCCGAGGACAGGGGGCGGACGAGCAGTACTTC | TRBJ2-7 | 16 | once | TRBV3-1/TRBV3-2 | TRBD1
CASSQGARYGYTF | TGTGCCAGCAGTCAGGGGGCGAGGTATGGCTACACCTTC | TRBJ1-2 | 13 | . | TRBV6-2/TRBV6-3 | TRBD1
CAWSPQSNQPQHF | TGTGCCTGGAGTCCACAAAGCAATCAGCCCCAGCATTTT | TRBJ1-5 | 13 | . | TRBV30 | .
CAWSRGGQGVYGYTF | TGTGCCTGGAGCAGGGGGGGACAGGGGGTCTATGGCTACACCTTC | TRBJ1-2 | 15 | once | TRBV30 | TRBD1
CASSSRQGLVADTQYF | TGTGCCAGCAGTTCCCGACAGGGTTTGGTGGCAGATACGCAGTATTTT | TRBJ2-3 | 16 | . | TRBV6-6 | TRBD1
CASSPLWSYNEQFF | TGTGCCAGCAGCCCCCTATGGTCCTACAATGAGCAGTTCTTC | TRBJ2-1 | 14 | . | TRBV7-2 | .
CATSDADIPNQPQHF | TGTGCCACCAGTGACGCGGACATACCTAATCAGCCCCAGCATTTT | TRBJ1-5 | 15 | . | TRBV24-1 | .
CASSPGQAFRGNTIYF | TGTGCCAGCAGCCCCGGACAGGCTTTTAGGGGAAACACCATATATTTT | TRBJ1-3 | 16 | . | TRBV6-6 | TRBD1
CASSAGGRIGTDTQYF | TGTGCCAGCAGCGCAGGGGGCAGGATAGGGACAGATACGCAGTATTTT | TRBJ2-3 | 16 | . | TRBV9 | TRBD1
CASSSQAGVYEQYF | TGTGCCAGCAGCTCTCAGGCAGGGGTATACGAGCAGTACTTC | TRBJ2-7 | 14 | . | TRBV7-2 | .
CASKETSGYNEQFF | TGTGCCAGCAAGGAAACTAGCGGGTACAATGAGCAGTTCTTC | TRBJ2-1 | 14 | . | TRBV2 | TRBD2
CASSPTGGQPQHF | TGTGCCAGTAGCCCGACAGGCGGTCAGCCCCAGCATTTT | TRBJ1-5 | 13 | . | TRBV19 | .
CASSSTLAADEQFF | TGCGCCAGCAGCTCGACTTTAGCGGCGGATGAGCAGTTCTTC | TRBJ2-1 | 14 | . | TRBV5-1 | .
CATSDAGRNSNQPQHF | TGTGCCACCAGTGATGCCGGGAGAAATAGCAATCAGCCCCAGCATTTT | TRBJ1-5 | 16 | . | TRBV24-1 | .
CASSPTGGSYNSPLHF | TGTGCCAGCAGCCCGACAGGGGGGTCCTATAATTCACCCCTCCACTTT | TRBJ1-6 | 16 | . | TRBV14 | TRBD1
CASTIVPNTEAFF | TGTGCCAGCACCATAGTCCCAAACACTGAAGCTTTCTTT | TRBJ1-1 | 13 | once | TRBV28 | .
CASSLGANSPLHF | TGTGCCAGCAGTTTAGGGGCTAATTCACCCCTCCACTTT | TRBJ1-6 | 13 | . | TRBV12-3/TRBV12-4 | .
CAISGQNAYNEQFF | TGTGCCATCAGTGGACAGAACGCCTACAATGAGCAGTTCTTC | TRBJ2-1 | 14 | . | TRBV10-3 | .